This T cell receptor (beta chain) was documented in a study of blood T cell repertoires in COVID-19 (dated by TCRdb to 2020 to 2021). Looking at the study overall: Collaborator samples came from the United States, Italy and Spain and covered acute and convalescent phases of COVID-19. The material from the prospective study consisted of cDNA or gDNA derived from T cells, B-cell-depleted T cells, or PBMCs. Deeply sampled blood TCRbeta repertoires from subjects exposed to, actively infected with, or recovered from COVID-19 were included in the dataset. The repertoires were released in a freely available public database meant as a resource for research on the immune response to SARS-CoV-2. The samples were drawn from the first 160 participants of the ongoing ImmuneRACE study and from 950 to 1,500 subjects provided by 6 global collaborators. The sample metadata nearly always contained a de-identified subject ID, COVID-19 status, age in years and sex. Where HLA class I and class II types were available, the types were taken from metadata supplied by the sample provider, not from assay-based typing. General findings and caveats noted by the study authors: The quantity of clinical and demographic metadata differed by source and by participant and was supplied without curation.

TCRbeta CDR3 regions were amplified from genomic DNA using the immunoSEQ Assay, a bias-controlled multiplex PCR. As for the original processing: The number of nucleated cells in each sample was estimated from the amplification of reference gene primers within the assay. To quantify the absolute abundance of each unique TCRbeta CDR3 rearrangement, sequence reads were collapsed and filtered. For each sample, productive Simpson clonality was calculated by taking the square root of Simpson's diversity index across productive rearrangements. The table was pulled from immuneACCESS by TCRdb, which kept in-frame rearrangements only. Such tables lose some clones; where checked, under half of the loss comes from unresolved V genes, and the rest has no known cause. V and J calls and clone size are copied from that table; D and trimming were computed from the DNA. The sample data list about 300,000 clones, and 89% of these were observed just once. 4.5% to 5.5% of the sample belongs to the ten largest clones.

Participants in the prospective study were aged roughly 18 to 100 years, lived in about two dozen United States geographic areas, and enrolled through a virtual design. To assign participants to cohorts, the prospective study relied on clinical history that participants themselves reported in a screening survey and a study questionnaire. ImmuneRACE Cohort 3 recovered participants were defined by two consecutive negative NP/OP PCR tests, healthcare professional clearance, or symptom resolution. Each participant in the prospective study had whole blood, serum and a nasopharyngeal or oropharyngeal swab collected by mobile phlebotomists. Over a roughly 2-month period, participants in the prospective study had the option of providing additional blood draws and questionnaires. Before DNA extraction, blood samples from the prospective study were shipped at room temperature or frozen. The CDR3 starts with the cysteine, ends with the phenylalanine, and has 14 residues. Kept here is only the CDR3 DNA, which spans 42 bases and is read in frame from base 1. Trimming takes 5 bases off V and 6 bases off J; junction bases not matched to a gene: 4. The germline V gene sets CDR1 to MNHEY and CDR2 to SVGEGT.

As for this clone: Its cognate antigen has yet to be identified. No per-base quality is available; no much larger clone lies one base away.

Recombination connected TRBV6-2 or TRBV6-3 to TRBJ2-1; 10 of the junction bases match TRBD1. Sequences were obtained from PBMCs or T cells enriched from blood (not recorded which). The receptor was isolated from a man aged 55-75 years who had recovered from COVID-19. At the DNA level, the sequence is TGTGCCAGCAGTCTGTGGACAGGGGGCAATGAGCAGTTCTTC. Translated, this is CASSLWTGGNEQFF.